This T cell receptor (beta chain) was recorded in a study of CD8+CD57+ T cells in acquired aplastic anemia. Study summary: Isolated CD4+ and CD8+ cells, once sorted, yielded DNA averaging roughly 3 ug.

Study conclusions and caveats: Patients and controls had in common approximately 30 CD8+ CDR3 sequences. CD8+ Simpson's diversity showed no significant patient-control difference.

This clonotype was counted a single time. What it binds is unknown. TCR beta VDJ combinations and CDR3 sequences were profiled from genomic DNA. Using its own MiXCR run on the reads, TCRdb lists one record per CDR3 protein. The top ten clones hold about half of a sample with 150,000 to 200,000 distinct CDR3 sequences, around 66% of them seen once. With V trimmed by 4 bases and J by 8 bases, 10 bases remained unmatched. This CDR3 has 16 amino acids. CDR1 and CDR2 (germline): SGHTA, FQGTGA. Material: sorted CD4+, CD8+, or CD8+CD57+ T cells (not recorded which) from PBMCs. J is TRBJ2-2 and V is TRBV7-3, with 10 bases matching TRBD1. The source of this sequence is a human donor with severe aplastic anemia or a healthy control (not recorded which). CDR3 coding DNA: TGTGCCAGCAGCTCCCACGGGACAGGGGTTACAGGGGAGCTGTTTTTT. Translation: CASSSHGTGVTGELFF.